This entry describes one T cell receptor beta chain. Germline-derived CDR1 and CDR2 are LNHDA and SQIVND (reference sequence). Trimming at V came to 7 bases and at J to 5 bases, leaving 5 bases not matched to a gene. The CDR3 extends over 13 amino acids. The sample originates from a study of blood T cell repertoires in COVID-19. Across the study: The United States, Italy and Spain provided the acute and convalescent COVID-19 samples.

The method was immunoSEQ multiplex PCR; TCRdb's version includes in-frame clones alone and lacks a portion of them. Here the sample spans hundreds of thousands of clones, roughly 87% being singletons. Sequenced material: PBMCs or T cells enriched from blood (not recorded which). This sequence was found in a woman younger than 30 with acute COVID-19. The gene calls are TRBV19 and TRBJ1-1; 9 bases match TRBD1. The CDR3 loop is CASTYRGLTEAFF. In DNA form, the CDR3 reads TGTGCCAGTACCTACAGGGGGCTTACTGAAGCTTTCTTT.